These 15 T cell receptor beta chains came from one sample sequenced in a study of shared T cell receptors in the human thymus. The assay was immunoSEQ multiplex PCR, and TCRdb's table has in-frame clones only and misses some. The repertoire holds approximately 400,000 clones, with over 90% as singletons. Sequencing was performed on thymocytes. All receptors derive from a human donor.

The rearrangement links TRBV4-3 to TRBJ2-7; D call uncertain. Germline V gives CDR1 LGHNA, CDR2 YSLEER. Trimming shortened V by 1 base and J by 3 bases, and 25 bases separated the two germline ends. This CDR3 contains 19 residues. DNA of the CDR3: TGCGCCAGCAGCCAAGGGCCAACCTCCAGAACGCGGAGCTTCTACGAGCAGTACTTC. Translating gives CASSQGPTSRTRSFYEQYF.

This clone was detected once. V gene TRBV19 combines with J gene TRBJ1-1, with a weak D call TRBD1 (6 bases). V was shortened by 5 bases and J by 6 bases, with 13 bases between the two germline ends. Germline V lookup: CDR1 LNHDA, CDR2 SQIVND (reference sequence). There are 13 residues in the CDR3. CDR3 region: CASSPHREPEAFF. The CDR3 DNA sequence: TGTGCCAGTAGTCCCCACAGGGAACCTGAAGCTTTCTTT.

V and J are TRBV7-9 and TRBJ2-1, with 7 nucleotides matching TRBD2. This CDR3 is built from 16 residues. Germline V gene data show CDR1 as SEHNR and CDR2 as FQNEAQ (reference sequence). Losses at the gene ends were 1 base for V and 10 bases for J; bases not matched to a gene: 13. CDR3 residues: CASSLEWRESVNEQFF. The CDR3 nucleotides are TGTGCCAGCAGCTTAGAATGGCGGGAGTCAGTAAACGAGCAGTTCTTC.

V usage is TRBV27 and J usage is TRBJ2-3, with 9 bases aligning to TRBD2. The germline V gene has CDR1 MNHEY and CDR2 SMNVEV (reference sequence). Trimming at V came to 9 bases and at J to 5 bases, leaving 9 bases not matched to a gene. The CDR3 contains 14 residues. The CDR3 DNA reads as TGTGCCAGTCGCTTAGCGGGAGTGATAGATACGCAGTATTTT. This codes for CASRLAGVIDTQYF.

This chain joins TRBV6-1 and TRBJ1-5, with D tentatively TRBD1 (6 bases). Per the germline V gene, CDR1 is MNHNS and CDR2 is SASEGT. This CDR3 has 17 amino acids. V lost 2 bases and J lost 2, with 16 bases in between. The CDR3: CASSELTGAGGNQPQHF. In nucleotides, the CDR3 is TGTGCCAGCAGTGAACTTACGGGGGCTGGTGGCAATCAGCCCCAGCATTTT.

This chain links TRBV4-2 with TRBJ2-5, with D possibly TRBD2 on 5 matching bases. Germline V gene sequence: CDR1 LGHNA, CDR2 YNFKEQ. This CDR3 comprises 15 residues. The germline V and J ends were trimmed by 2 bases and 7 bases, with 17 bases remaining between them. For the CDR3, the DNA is TGTGCCAGCAGCCAACGACTATCACAAAGAGGGACCCAGTACTTC. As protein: CASSQRLSQRGTQYF.

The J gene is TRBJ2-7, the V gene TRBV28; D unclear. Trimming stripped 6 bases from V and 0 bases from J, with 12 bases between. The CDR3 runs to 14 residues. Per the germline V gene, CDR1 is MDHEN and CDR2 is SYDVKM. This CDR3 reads CASSLTYRSYEQYF. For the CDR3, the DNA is TGTGCCAGCAGCCTGACATACCGCTCCTACGAGCAGTACTTC.

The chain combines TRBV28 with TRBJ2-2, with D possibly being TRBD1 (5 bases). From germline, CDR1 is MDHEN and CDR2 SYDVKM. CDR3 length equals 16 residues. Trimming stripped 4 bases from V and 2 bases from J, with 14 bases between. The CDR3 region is CASSSSLGLNTGELFF. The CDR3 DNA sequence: TGTGCCAGCAGTTCGAGCTTGGGGCTAAACACCGGGGAGCTGTTTTTT.

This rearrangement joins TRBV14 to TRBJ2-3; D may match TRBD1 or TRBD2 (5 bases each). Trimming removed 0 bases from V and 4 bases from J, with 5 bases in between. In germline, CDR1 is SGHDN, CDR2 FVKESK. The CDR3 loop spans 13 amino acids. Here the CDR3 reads CASSQEGADTQYF. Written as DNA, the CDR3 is TGTGCCAGCAGCCAAGAGGGGGCAGATACGCAGTATTTT.

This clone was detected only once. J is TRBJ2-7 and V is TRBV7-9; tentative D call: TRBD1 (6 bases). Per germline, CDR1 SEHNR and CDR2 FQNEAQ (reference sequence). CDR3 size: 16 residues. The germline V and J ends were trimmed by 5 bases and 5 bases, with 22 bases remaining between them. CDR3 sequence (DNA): TGTGCCAGCAGCACTAATGACAGCCGTGGGGGCCACGAGCAGTACTTC. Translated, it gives CASSTNDSRGGHEQYF.

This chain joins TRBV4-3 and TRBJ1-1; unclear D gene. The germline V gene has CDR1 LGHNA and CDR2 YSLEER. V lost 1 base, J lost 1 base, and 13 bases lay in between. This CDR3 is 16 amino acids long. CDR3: CASSQAPSWTNTEAFF. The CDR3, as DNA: TGCGCCAGCAGCCAAGCCCCGTCCTGGACGAACACTGAAGCTTTCTTT.

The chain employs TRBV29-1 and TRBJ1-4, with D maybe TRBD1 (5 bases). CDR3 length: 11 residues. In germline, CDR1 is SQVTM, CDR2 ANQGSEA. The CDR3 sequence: CRIQVGEKLFF. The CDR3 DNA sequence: TGCAGAATACAGGTCGGGGAAAAACTGTTTTTT. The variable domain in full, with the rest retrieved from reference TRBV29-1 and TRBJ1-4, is SAVISQKPSRDICQRGTSLTIQCQVDSQVTMMFWYRQQPGQSLTLIATANQGSEATYESGFVIDKFPISRPNLTFSTLTVSNMSPEDSSIYLCRIQVGEKLFFGSGTQLSVL.

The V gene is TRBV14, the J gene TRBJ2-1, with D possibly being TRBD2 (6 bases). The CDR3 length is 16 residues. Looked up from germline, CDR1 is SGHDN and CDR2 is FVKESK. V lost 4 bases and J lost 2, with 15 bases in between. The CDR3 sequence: CASSLLKGLPYNEQFF. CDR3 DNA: TGTGCCAGCAGCCTACTAAAGGGACTGCCCTACAATGAGCAGTTCTTC.

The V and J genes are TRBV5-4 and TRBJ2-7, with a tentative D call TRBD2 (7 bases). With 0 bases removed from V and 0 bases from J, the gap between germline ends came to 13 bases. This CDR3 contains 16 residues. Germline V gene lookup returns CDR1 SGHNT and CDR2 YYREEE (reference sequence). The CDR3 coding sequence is TGTGCCAGCAGCTTGGGGGAGGGGGGGCACTCCTACGAGCAGTACTTC. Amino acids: CASSLGEGGHSYEQYF.

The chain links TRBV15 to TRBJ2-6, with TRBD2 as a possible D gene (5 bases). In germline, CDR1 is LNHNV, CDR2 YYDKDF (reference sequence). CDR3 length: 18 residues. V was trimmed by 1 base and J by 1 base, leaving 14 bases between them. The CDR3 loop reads CATSRGTGIGSGANVLTF. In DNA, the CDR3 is TGTGCCACCAGCAGAGGGACGGGGATCGGGTCTGGGGCCAACGTCCTGACTTTC.